The 24 T cell receptor beta chains in this list originate from one sample, sequenced in a study of T cells after yellow fever vaccination. TCRdb reprocessed the 5' RACE reads via MiXCR and lists one record per CDR3 protein. In the table there are more than 350,000 distinct CDR3 sequences, under 14% of which are singletons. Sample: PBMCs, taken on the day of the first yellow fever vaccination. These TCRs come from a man between 18 and 29 years old who received the YFV17D yellow fever vaccine.

This clonotype was seen only a few times. The rearrangement uses TRBV10-2 and TRBJ1-6, with D tentatively TRBD1 (5 bases). Trimming pared 2 bases from V and 6 bases from J, leaving 8 bases between. The CDR3 contains 14 residues. Germline-derived CDR1 and CDR2 are WSHSY and SAAADI. The CDR3 protein is CASSETQGNSPLHF. The CDR3 DNA sequence: TGCGCCAGCAGTGAGACGCAGGGTAATTCACCCCTCCACTTT.

This clonotype was seen more than once but under ten times. The chain combines TRBV7-2 with TRBJ2-4, with no clear D. Germline CDR1 and CDR2: SGHTA and FQGNSA. The CDR3 runs 14 residues. V was shortened by 2 bases and J by 7 bases, with 12 bases between the two germline ends. The chain's CDR3 is CASSLMTGGNIQYF. The DNA for the CDR3 is TGTGCCAGCAGCTTAATGACGGGTGGGAACATTCAGTACTTC.

The table lists this clonotype with a few counts. The chain employs TRBV7-8 and TRBJ2-2; TRBD1 aligns across 9 bases. This CDR3 region has 17 residues. Germline CDR1 reads SGHVS; CDR2 reads FQNEAQ. V lost 3 bases, J lost 7 bases, and 12 bases stayed unmatched. CDR3 nucleotides: TGTGCCAGCAGCTTTTCACCTCCGGGACAGGGCAACGGGGAGCTGTTTTTT. Protein sequence: CASSFSPPGQGNGELFF.

The chain recombines TRBV7-2 with TRBJ2-6; no clear D. Germline CDR1 and CDR2: SGHTA and FQGNSA. The V gene lost 7 bases and the J gene lost 1 base, with 17 bases spanning the gap. The CDR3 length is 17 residues. The CDR3 sequence: CASTHGVVWSGANVLTF. CDR3 in DNA: TGTGCCAGCACCCATGGGGTGGTCTGGTCTGGGGCCAACGTCCTGACTTTC.

This clonotype was recorded a few times. This chain uses TRBV7-2 with TRBJ1-1; tentative D call: TRBD1 (6 bases). Trimming removed 3 bases from V and 10 bases from J, with 12 bases in between. This CDR3 is built from 12 residues. CDR1 and CDR2 from the germline V gene are SGHTA and FQGNSA. Written as DNA, the CDR3 is TGTGCCAGCAGCTTGGGGGCTTGGGGAGCTTTCTTT. Protein product: CASSLGAWGAFF.

This clonotype was observed a handful of times. The chain links TRBV5-6 to TRBJ2-2; TRBD1 matches at 8 bases. Trimming at V came to 4 bases and at J to 6 bases, leaving 8 bases not matched to a gene. The CDR3 contains 15 residues. Germline-derived CDR1 and CDR2 are SGHDT and YYEEEE. The CDR3 nucleotides read TGTGCCAGCAGCACCGTGGACAGGGCGCCCGGGGAGCTGTTTTTT. Translating gives CASSTVDRAPGELFF. Supplemented by reference TRBV5-6 and TRBJ2-2, the full variable domain reads DAGVTQSPTHLIKTRGQQVTLRCSPKSGHDTVSWYQQALGQGPQFIFQYYEEEERQRGNFPDRFSGHQFPNYSSELNVNALLLGDSALYLCASSTVDRAPGELFFGEGSRLTVL.

This clonotype has more than one count but fewer than ten. The J gene is TRBJ2-1, the V gene TRBV5-1, with 8 bases identical to TRBD2. This CDR3 has 18 amino acids. CDR1 and CDR2 from the germline V gene are SGHRS and YFSETQ. The V segment lost 4 bases and the J segment 0 bases; nucleotides outside the gene matches: 12. CDR3: CASSPLGAGGRSYNEQFF. The CDR3 region has the DNA TGCGCCAGCAGCCCTCTCGGGGCGGGGGGACGCTCCTACAATGAGCAGTTCTTC.

This clonotype was counted only a few times. J is TRBJ1-3 and V is TRBV12-3 or TRBV12-4; D is ambiguous. The ends were cut back, 4 bases at V and 7 bases at J, with 8 bases in the middle. CDR3 length equals 12 residues. The CDR3: CASSYLANTIYF. CDR3 in DNA: TGTGCCAGCAGTTACCTCGCCAACACCATATATTTT.

The CDR3 is CSARDRVITEAFF. The DNA of the CDR3 is TGCAGTGCAAGGGACAGGGTAATAACTGAAGCTTTCTTT. This sequence joins TRBV20-1 and TRBJ1-1, with 9 positions matching TRBD1. The CDR3 runs to 13 residues. Per the germline V gene, CDR1 is DFQATT and CDR2 is SNEGSKA (reference sequence). With V trimmed by 6 bases and J by 5 bases, 7 bases remained unmatched.

This clonotype has only a few counts. The V gene is TRBV7-2, the J gene TRBJ2-5, with unresolved D. Deletions cut 2 bases from V and 2 bases from J, with 9 bases between. This CDR3 is 14 amino acids long. The V gene's germline CDR1 is SGHTA and CDR2 FQGNSA. CDR3 nucleotides: TGTGCCAGCAGCTTAAACAACAATCAAGAGACCCAGTACTTC. Translation gives CASSLNNNQETQYF.

This clonotype was counted ten times or more. The chain joins TRBV12-3 or TRBV12-4 to TRBJ1-2, with TRBD1 as a possible D gene (5 bases). CDR3 length: 13 residues. The ends were cut back, 5 bases at V and 3 bases at J, with 10 bases in the middle. The CDR3 sequence is CASSGETDYGYTF. The CDR3 DNA reads TGTGCCAGCAGTGGTGAGACAGACTATGGCTACACCTTC.

This clonotype was detected only a few times. The chain employs TRBV7-2 and TRBJ2-3; perhaps TRBD1 as D (6 bases). Deletions cut 5 bases from V and 1 base from J, with 16 bases between. CDR3 length: 16 amino acids. The V gene's germline CDR1 is SGHTA and CDR2 FQGNSA. In DNA, the CDR3 is TGTGCCAGCAGCCCCCCAGGGGCTGTGGGCACAGATACGCAGTATTTT. Translated, it gives CASSPPGAVGTDTQYF. The full variable domain, its missing parts supplied by reference TRBV7-2 and TRBJ2-3, is GAGVSQSPSNKVTEKGKDVELRCDPISGHTALYWYRQSLGQGLEFLIYFQGNSAPDKSGLPSDRFSAERTGGSVSTLTIQRTQQEDSAVYLCASSPPGAVGTDTQYFGPGTRLTVL.

This clonotype was recorded a few times. The chain has TRBV20-1 and TRBJ2-7; 9 nucleotides line up with TRBD1. Losses at the gene ends were 1 base for V and 6 bases for J; bases not matched to a gene: 10. The CDR3 has 15 residues. Germline CDR1 reads DFQATT; CDR2 reads SNEGSKA (reference sequence). The CDR3 loop is CSARGGTGSEFEQYF. CDR3 in DNA: TGCAGTGCTAGAGGTGGGACAGGGAGTGAGTTCGAGCAGTACTTC.

This clonotype was counted only a few times. J is TRBJ1-2 and V is TRBV11-2, with 8 bases lining up with TRBD1. This CDR3 is built from 16 residues. The ends lost 1 base at V and 6 bases at J; junction bases unmatched: 10. Per the germline V gene, CDR1 is SGHAT and CDR2 is FQNNGV. CDR3 protein: CASSLVLGTGYNGYTF. The CDR3 DNA reads as TGTGCCAGCAGCTTAGTCCTCGGGACAGGCTACAATGGCTACACCTTC.

CDR3 sequence reads: CASRMTSGGRYNEQFF. For the CDR3, the DNA is TGTGCCAGCAGGATGACTAGCGGGGGCCGGTACAATGAGCAGTTCTTC. The chain has TRBV7-2 and TRBJ2-1, with TRBD2 identical over 12 bases. Germline V gene sequence: CDR1 SGHTA, CDR2 FQGNSA. V was clipped by 6 bases and J by 4 bases; unmatched bases: 7. This CDR3 is 16 amino acids long.

The chain is built from TRBV23-1 and TRBJ1-4; possibly TRBD1 for D (5 bases). TRBV23-1 is designated an ORF whose function remains uncertain. The V and J ends lost 3 bases and 10 bases respectively, with 6 bases between them. The length of the CDR3 is 11 residues. The CDR3 nucleotides are TGCGCCAGCAGTCATGGGGGAAAACTGTTTTTT. It yields the protein CASSHGGKLFF.

This rearrangement joins TRBV3-1 to TRBJ1-5; TRBD1 aligns across 8 bases. The germline V gene encodes CDR1 LGHDT and CDR2 YNNKEL (reference sequence). Trimming cost V 1 base and J 5 bases; bases outside gene matches: 1. CDR3 length: 14 amino acids. CDR3 protein: CASSQGTGYQPQHF. DNA of the CDR3: TGTGCCAGCAGCCAAGGGACAGGGTATCAGCCCCAGCATTTT.

This clonotype was seen a handful of times. The chain combines TRBV7-2 with TRBJ2-1, with D hard to call. The CDR3 is 13 amino acids. Trimming pared 5 bases from V and 4 bases from J, leaving 9 bases between. CDR1 and CDR2 from the germline V gene are SGHTA and FQGNSA. DNA for the CDR3: TGTGCCAGCAGCCCCTACACGTACAATGAGCAGTTCTTC. This translates into CASSPYTYNEQFF.

At least ten counts were recorded for this clonotype. The chain recombines TRBV5-1 with TRBJ2-3; the D gene is possibly TRBD2 (7 bases). Germline V gives CDR1 SGHRS, CDR2 YFSETQ. V was trimmed by 4 bases and J by 4 bases, leaving 13 bases between them. The CDR3 length is 14 residues. The DNA for the CDR3 is TGCGCCAGCAGCATGGGGGGGCCGGCAGATACGCAGTATTTT. Residues: CASSMGGPADTQYF.

This clonotype appeared a few times. CDR3 sequence: CASSSRLAENEQFF. The CDR3 nucleotides read TGTGCCAGCAGCTCCCGATTAGCGGAAAATGAGCAGTTCTTC. The V gene is TRBV7-8, the J gene TRBJ2-1; weak D call: TRBD2 (6 bases). This CDR3 is built from 14 residues. CDR1 SGHVS and CDR2 FQNEAQ come from the germline V gene. Trimming shortened V by 4 bases and J by 7 bases, and 14 bases separated the two germline ends.

The V gene is TRBV2, the J gene TRBJ2-7; 8 bases map to TRBD1. V was clipped by 2 bases and J by 3 bases; unmatched bases: 3. The CDR3 is made up of 14 amino acids. Germline-derived CDR1 and CDR2 are SNHLY and FYNNEI. The CDR3 sequence is CASSEQGADYEQYF. In nucleotides, the CDR3 is TGTGCCAGCAGTGAACAGGGGGCGGACTACGAGCAGTACTTC.

This clonotype showed up just once. The genes are TRBV7-9 and TRBJ2-1; D is possibly TRBD1 or TRBD2 (6 bases each). CDR3 length: 15 amino acids. The germline V gene has CDR1 SEHNR and CDR2 FQNEAQ (reference sequence). Trimming took off 11 bases at V and 0 bases at J, with 17 bases between the two ends. CDR3 nucleotides: TGTGCCGTAGGGCAGGGGAGGTCCTCCTACAATGAGCAGTTCTTC. Translated, it gives CAVGQGRSSYNEQFF.

The chain is built from TRBV7-3 and TRBJ1-1; no definite D call. This CDR3 has 13 amino acids. Trimming took off 3 bases at V and 3 bases at J, with 8 bases between the two ends. Germline CDR1 and CDR2: SGHTA and FQGTGA. Written as DNA, the CDR3 is TGTGCCAGCAGCTTTTATGTAGACACTGAAGCTTTCTTT. Amino acid sequence: CASSFYVDTEAFF.

The gene calls are TRBV3-1 and TRBJ1-1; possibly TRBD1 for D (6 bases). The CDR3 totals 13 residues. Germline assignment: CDR1 LGHDT and CDR2 YNNKEL (reference sequence). V was cut by 8 bases and J by 4 bases, with 14 bases left in between. The CDR3 region has the DNA TGTGCCAGCCGTCAAGGGGGAGGCACTGAAGCTTTCTTT. The encoded protein is CASRQGGGTEAFF.